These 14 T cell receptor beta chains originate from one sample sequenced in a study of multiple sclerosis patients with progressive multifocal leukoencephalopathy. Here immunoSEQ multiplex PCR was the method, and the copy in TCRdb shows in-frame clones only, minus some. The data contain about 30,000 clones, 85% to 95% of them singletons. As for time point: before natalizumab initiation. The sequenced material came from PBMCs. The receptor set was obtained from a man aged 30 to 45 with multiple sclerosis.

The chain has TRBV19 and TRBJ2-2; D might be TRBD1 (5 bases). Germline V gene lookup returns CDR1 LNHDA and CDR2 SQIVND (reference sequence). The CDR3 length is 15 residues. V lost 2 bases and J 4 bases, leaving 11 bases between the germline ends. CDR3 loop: CASSITIRVTGELFF. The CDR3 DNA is TGTGCCAGTAGTATAACCATCAGGGTCACCGGGGAGCTGTTTTTT.

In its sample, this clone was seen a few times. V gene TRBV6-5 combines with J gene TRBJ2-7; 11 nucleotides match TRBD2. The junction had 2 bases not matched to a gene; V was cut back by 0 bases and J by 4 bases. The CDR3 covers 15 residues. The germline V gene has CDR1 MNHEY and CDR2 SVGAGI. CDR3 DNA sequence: TGTGCCAGCAGTTACTCTACTAGCGGGAGTTACGAGCAGTACTTC. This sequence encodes CASSYSTSGSYEQYF.

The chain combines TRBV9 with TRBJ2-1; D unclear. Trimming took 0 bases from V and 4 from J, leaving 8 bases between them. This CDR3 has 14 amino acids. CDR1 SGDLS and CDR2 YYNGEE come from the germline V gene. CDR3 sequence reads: CASSVGSSYNEQFF. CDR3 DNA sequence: TGTGCCAGCAGCGTAGGGTCTTCTTACAATGAGCAGTTCTTC.

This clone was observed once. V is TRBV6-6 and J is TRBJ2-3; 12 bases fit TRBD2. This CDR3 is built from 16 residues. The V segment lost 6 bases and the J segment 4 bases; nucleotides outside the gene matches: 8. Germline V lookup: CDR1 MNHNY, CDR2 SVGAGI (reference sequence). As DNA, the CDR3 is TGTGCCAGCAGCCTGCTGACTAGCGGGAGCCCAGATACGCAGTATTTT. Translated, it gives CASSLLTSGSPDTQYF.

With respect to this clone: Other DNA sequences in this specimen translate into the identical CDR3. The CDR3: CSVDSGGGPGELFF. The CDR3 DNA follows: TGCAGCGTTGATTCAGGGGGGGGGCCCGGGGAGCTGTTTTTT. V is TRBV29-1 and J is TRBJ2-2; either TRBD1 or TRBD2 may fit D (7 bases each). CDR1 is SQVTM, CDR2 ANQGSEA, per germline. With 3 bases removed from V and 6 bases from J, the gap between germline ends came to 14 bases. The CDR3 consists of 14 residues.

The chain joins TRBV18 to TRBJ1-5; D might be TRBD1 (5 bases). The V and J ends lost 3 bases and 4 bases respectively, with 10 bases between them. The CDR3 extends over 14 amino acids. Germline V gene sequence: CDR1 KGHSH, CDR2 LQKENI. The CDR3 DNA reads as TGTGCCAGCTCACCCGGGACGGCGAATCAGCCCCAGCATTTT. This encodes CASSPGTANQPQHF.

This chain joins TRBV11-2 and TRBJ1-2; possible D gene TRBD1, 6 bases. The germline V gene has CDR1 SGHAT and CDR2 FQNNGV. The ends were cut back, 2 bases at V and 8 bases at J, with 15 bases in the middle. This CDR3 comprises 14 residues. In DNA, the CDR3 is TGTGCCAGCAGCTTATCAGTCAGGGGTGGCGGCTACACCTTC. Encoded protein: CASSLSVRGGGYTF.

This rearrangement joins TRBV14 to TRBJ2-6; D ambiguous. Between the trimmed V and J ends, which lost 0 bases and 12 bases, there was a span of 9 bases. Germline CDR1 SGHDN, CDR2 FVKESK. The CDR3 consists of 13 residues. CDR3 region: CASSQDPSTVLTF. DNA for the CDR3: TGTGCCAGCAGCCAAGATCCCAGCACCGTCCTGACTTTC.

CDR3 nucleotides: TGTGCCAGCTCACCGAGAAAGGGGAGGGGTAATGAGCAGTTCTTC. Its translation is CASSPRKGRGNEQFF. The chain recombines TRBV18 with TRBJ2-1; 7 positions agree with TRBD2. The CDR3 loop spans 15 amino acids. Per germline, CDR1 KGHSH and CDR2 LQKENI. V lost 3 bases to trimming and J lost 7 bases; unmatched junction nucleotides: 9.

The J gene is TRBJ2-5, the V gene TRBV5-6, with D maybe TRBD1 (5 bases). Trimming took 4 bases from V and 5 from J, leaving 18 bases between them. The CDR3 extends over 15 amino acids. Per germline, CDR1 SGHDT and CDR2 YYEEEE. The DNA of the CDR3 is TGTGCCAGCAGCCTTAGCCTAGGGGCCGGTGAGACCCAGTACTTC. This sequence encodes CASSLSLGAGETQYF.

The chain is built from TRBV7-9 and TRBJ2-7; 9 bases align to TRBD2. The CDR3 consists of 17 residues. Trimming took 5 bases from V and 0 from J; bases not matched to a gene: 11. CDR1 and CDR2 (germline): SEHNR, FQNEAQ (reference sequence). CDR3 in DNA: TGTGCCAGCAGCGCACTAAGGGCTAGCGGGAACTCCTACGAGCAGTACTTC. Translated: CASSALRASGNSYEQYF. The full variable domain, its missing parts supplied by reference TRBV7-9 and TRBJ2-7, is DTGVSQNPRHKITKRGQNVTFRCDPISEHNRLYWYRQTLGQGPEFLTYFQNEAQLEKSRLLSDRFSAERPKGSFSTLEIQRTEQGDSAMYLCASSALRASGNSYEQYFGPGTRLTVT.

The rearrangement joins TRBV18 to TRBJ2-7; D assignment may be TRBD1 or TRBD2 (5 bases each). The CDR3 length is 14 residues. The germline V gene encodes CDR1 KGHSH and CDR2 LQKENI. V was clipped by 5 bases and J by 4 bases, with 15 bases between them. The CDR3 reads CASSSAGALYEQYF. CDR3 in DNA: TGTGCCAGCTCATCCGCCGGGGCTCTTTACGAGCAGTACTTC.

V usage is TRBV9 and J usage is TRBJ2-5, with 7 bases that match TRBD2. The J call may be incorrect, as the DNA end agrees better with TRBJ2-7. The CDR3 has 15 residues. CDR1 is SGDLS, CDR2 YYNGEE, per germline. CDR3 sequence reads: CASSVDLAAPYEQYF. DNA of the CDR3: TGTGCCAGCAGCGTAGACCTAGCGGCGCCTTACGAGCAGTACTTC.

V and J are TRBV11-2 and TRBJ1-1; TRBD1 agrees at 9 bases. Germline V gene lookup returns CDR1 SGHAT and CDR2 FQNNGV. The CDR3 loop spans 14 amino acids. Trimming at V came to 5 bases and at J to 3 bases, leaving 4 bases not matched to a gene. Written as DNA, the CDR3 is TGTGCCAGCAGCCCTCGGACAGGGGACACTGAAGCTTTCTTT. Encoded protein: CASSPRTGDTEAFF. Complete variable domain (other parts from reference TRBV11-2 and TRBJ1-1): EAGVAQSPRYKIIEKRQSVAFWCNPISGHATLYWYQQILGQGPKLLIQFQNNGVVDDSQLPKDRFSAERLKGVDSTLKIQPAKLEDSAVYLCASSPRTGDTEAFFGQGTRLTVV.